The 30 T cell receptor beta chains presented below share a single source sample, sequenced in a study of T cell responses to AZD1222 COVID-19 vaccine. Generated by immunoSEQ multiplex PCR, the TCRdb table keeps only in-frame clones and is missing some. This table has approximately 180,000 clones, more than 70% appearing once. The sample was peripheral blood, taken 28 days after the second AZD1222 dose. These receptors were taken from an adult who received the AZD1222 COVID-19 vaccine.

The rearrangement uses TRBV4-2 and TRBJ2-3; D is ambiguous. V shed 1 base and J shed 3 bases, with 8 bases lying between them. The CDR3 contains 14 residues. Per germline, CDR1 LGHNA and CDR2 YNFKEQ. The CDR3 coding sequence is TGTGCCAGCAGCCAAGTTCCCCAAACAGATACGCAGTATTTT. It translates to CASSQVPQTDTQYF.

J is TRBJ1-2 and V is TRBV18, with no clear D. This CDR3 contains 13 residues. The ends were cut back, 6 bases at V and 7 bases at J, with 15 bases in the middle. The V gene's germline CDR1 is KGHSH and CDR2 LQKENI. Written as DNA, the CDR3 is TGTGCCAGCTCTAGGGCCCTCGAGAGTGGCTACACCTTC. Translating gives CASSRALESGYTF.

The chain links TRBV9 to TRBJ2-5, with D possibly being TRBD1 (6 bases). Germline CDR1 is SGDLS and CDR2 is YYNGEE. The CDR3 covers 13 residues. The V end was cut by 4 bases, the J end by 2 bases, with 9 bases between. The CDR3 loop reads CASSTGQQETQYF. The CDR3 nucleotides read TGTGCCAGCAGCACCGGACAGCAAGAGACCCAGTACTTC.

The chain combines TRBV7-2 with TRBJ1-5, with a tentative D call TRBD1 (5 bases). The germline V and J ends were trimmed by 3 bases and 7 bases, with 13 bases remaining between them. The CDR3 length is 14 residues. Germline V lookup: CDR1 SGHTA, CDR2 FQGNSA. CDR3 nucleotide sequence: TGTGCCAGCAGCTTTCGGCAGGGAGGACAGCCCCAGCATTTT. Translation: CASSFRQGGQPQHF.

The chain joins TRBV7-9 to TRBJ2-4, with D possibly matching TRBD2 (6 bases). The CDR3 is made up of 14 amino acids. The germline V gene has CDR1 SEHNR and CDR2 FQNEAQ (reference sequence). Trimming removed 2 bases from V and 6 bases from J, with 11 bases in between. The CDR3, as DNA: TGTGCCAGCAGCTTACGGACCGGGGGAAACATTCAGTACTTC. As protein: CASSLRTGGNIQYF.

This clone was observed a single time. The chain has TRBV7-2 and TRBJ1-6; a weak D match, TRBD1 (5 bases). CDR1 SGHTA and CDR2 FQGNSA come from the germline V gene. V gave up 3 bases and J gave up 0 bases, with 18 bases separating them. The CDR3 spans 19 residues. The CDR3 DNA sequence: TGTGCCAGCAGCTTTCGCAGGGCCACTCCAAACTCCTATAATTCACCCCTCCACTTT. Its translation is CASSFRRATPNSYNSPLHF.

The chain carries TRBV27 and TRBJ2-7, with D unresolved. V was shortened by 0 bases and J by 12 bases, with 18 bases between the two germline ends. CDR3 length: 14 amino acids. Germline assignment: CDR1 MNHEY and CDR2 SMNVEV (reference sequence). In nucleotides, the CDR3 is TGTGCCAGCAGTTTATCGAGTTCTCCCAACTCTCGGTACTTC. Protein sequence: CASSLSSSPNSRYF.

The V call is TRBV19, the J call TRBJ2-6, with D hard to call. There are 16 residues in the CDR3. Per the germline V gene, CDR1 is LNHDA and CDR2 is SQIVND (reference sequence). Trimming shortened V by 2 bases and J by 1 base, and 9 bases separated the two germline ends. CDR3 amino acids: CASSIPVGSGANVLTF. The CDR3 bases are TGTGCCAGTAGTATACCCGTGGGATCTGGGGCCAACGTCCTGACTTTC.

The V and J genes are TRBV9 and TRBJ2-2; 13 bases agree with TRBD2. Trimming took 3 bases from V and 6 from J; bases not matched to a gene: 2. The CDR3 is made up of 15 amino acids. Germline V lookup: CDR1 SGDLS, CDR2 YYNGEE. CDR3 sequence reads: CASSALAGGPGELFF. The CDR3 DNA reads TGTGCCAGCAGCGCACTAGCGGGAGGGCCCGGGGAGCTGTTTTTT.

This clone was picked up one time. This chain joins TRBV9 and TRBJ1-1; TRBD1 agrees at 11 bases. Losses at the gene ends were 4 bases for V and 0 bases for J; bases not matched to a gene: 8. Germline CDR1 is SGDLS and CDR2 is YYNGEE. CDR3 size: 17 residues. In DNA, the CDR3 is TGTGCCAGCAGCCTCGGACAGGGGGCGACCATGAACACTGAAGCTTTCTTT. This translates into CASSLGQGATMNTEAFF.

This clone has more than one count but fewer than ten. The rearrangement links TRBV7-2 to TRBJ2-5; TRBD2 aligns across 11 bases. CDR3 size: 17 residues. Unmatched junction bases numbered 9, after V lost 5 bases and J lost 1 base. Germline-derived CDR1 and CDR2 are SGHTA and FQGNSA. The CDR3 reads CASSQPRGLAGQETQYF. The CDR3 DNA reads TGTGCCAGCAGCCAGCCCCGTGGACTAGCGGGCCAAGAGACCCAGTACTTC.

This chain joins TRBV6-4 and TRBJ1-2; D unresolved. The ends were cut back, 4 bases at V and 2 bases at J, with 5 bases in the middle. There are 12 residues in the CDR3. The germline CDR1 and CDR2 sequences are MRHNA and SNTAGT. The CDR3 sequence: CASSVQNYGYTF. CDR3 DNA: TGTGCCAGCAGTGTACAGAACTATGGCTACACCTTC.

This chain uses TRBV6-5 with TRBJ2-7; 8 bases fit TRBD1. Germline CDR1 MNHEY, CDR2 SVGAGI. Unmatched junction bases numbered 3, after V lost 5 bases and J lost 0 bases. This CDR3 is built from 14 residues. The DNA for the CDR3 is TGTGCCAGCAGTCAGGGACAGGACTCCTACGAGCAGTACTTC. Protein product: CASSQGQDSYEQYF.

The chain joins TRBV19 to TRBJ2-7, with D unresolved. Germline CDR1 LNHDA, CDR2 SQIVND (reference sequence). The V end lost 10 bases, the J end lost 1 base, and 8 bases lay between the germline ends. The CDR3 length is 11 residues. This CDR3 reads CATGGSYEQYF. The CDR3 DNA is TGTGCCACCGGTGGTTCCTACGAGCAGTACTTC.

The J gene is TRBJ2-3, the V gene TRBV7-6, with D maybe TRBD2 (6 bases). V lost 5 bases, J lost 1 base, and 10 bases lay in between. This CDR3 is 14 amino acids long. Germline CDR1 reads SGHVS; CDR2 reads FNYEAQ. The CDR3 reads CASSMRGRTDTQYF. CDR3 in DNA: TGTGCCAGCAGCATGCGGGGCCGCACAGATACGCAGTATTTT. Supplemented by reference TRBV7-6 and TRBJ2-3, the full variable domain reads GAGVSQSPRYKVTKRGQDVALRCDPISGHVSLYWYRQALGQGPEFLTYFNYEAQQDKSGLPNDRFSAERPEGSISTLTIQRTEQRDSAMYRCASSMRGRTDTQYFGPGTRLTVL.

The V and J genes are TRBV6-4 and TRBJ2-1; a possible D gene is TRBD2 (5 bases). Trimming took 3 bases from V and 4 from J, leaving 7 bases between them. CDR1 and CDR2 from the germline V gene are MRHNA and SNTAGT. The CDR3 length is 13 residues. The chain's CDR3 is CASSETIYNEQFF. In DNA, the CDR3 is TGTGCCAGCAGTGAGACTATTTACAATGAGCAGTTCTTC.

This chain links TRBV7-2 with TRBJ2-3, with TRBD2 matching 11 bases. Germline CDR1 SGHTA, CDR2 FQGNSA. Trimming cost V 5 bases and J 6 bases; bases outside gene matches: 10. The CDR3 loop spans 16 amino acids. In DNA form, the CDR3 reads TGTGCCAGCAGCACCGGGACTAGCGGCCTCGTCGATACGCAGTATTTT. Translation gives CASSTGTSGLVDTQYF.

The V gene is TRBV3-1 (or the pseudogene TRBV3-2), the J gene TRBJ2-7; D is perhaps TRBD1 (6 bases). CDR1 is LGHDT and CDR2 is YNNKEL in the germline V gene (reference sequence). This CDR3 comprises 12 residues. Trimming left V 4 bases short and J 7 bases short, with 11 bases between. CDR3: CASSRTGKEQYF. In nucleotides, the CDR3 is TGTGCCAGCAGCCGAACAGGGAAGGAGCAGTACTTC.

V usage is TRBV25-1 and J usage is TRBJ2-3; TRBD2 is a possible D gene (7 bases). The CDR3 is 13 amino acids. Germline V CDR1 and CDR2: MGHDK, SYGVNS. V dropped 10 bases and J dropped 2 bases, with 13 bases sitting between them. The CDR3 DNA sequence: TGTGCCACAGGGGCGGGGGCCACAGATACGCAGTATTTT. Its protein product is CATGAGATDTQYF.

The V call is TRBV6-5, the J call TRBJ2-2; no firm D call. In germline, CDR1 is MNHEY, CDR2 SVGAGI. The V gene lost 8 bases and the J gene lost 3 bases, with 16 bases spanning the gap. The CDR3 loop spans 15 amino acids. For the CDR3, the DNA is TGTGCCAGCCGACTCGACGGCCGGGACACCGGGGAGCTGTTTTTT. It is translated as CASRLDGRDTGELFF.

The gene calls are TRBV2 and TRBJ1-4; D is perhaps TRBD1 (6 bases). CDR3 size: 16 residues. V lost 5 bases to trimming and J lost 3 bases, with 16 bases between them. Germline V gives CDR1 SNHLY, CDR2 FYNNEI. The CDR3 bases are TGTGCCAGCAGTCTATTAGGGACACGGGCTAATGAAAAACTGTTTTTT. It specifies CASSLLGTRANEKLFF.

Written as DNA, the CDR3 is TGTGCCAGCAGCCCCGGGTTTGGGGGGTTGGTAACAGATACGCAGTATTTT. It encodes CASSPGFGGLVTDTQYF. The rearrangement joins TRBV7-3 to TRBJ2-3, with D maybe TRBD2 (6 bases). Germline V gene sequence: CDR1 SGHTA, CDR2 FQGTGA. The CDR3 consists of 17 residues. V was shortened by 5 bases and J by 3 bases, with 21 bases between the two germline ends.

The chain combines TRBV27 with TRBJ1-2; D might be TRBD1 (5 bases). The V end was cut by 6 bases, the J end by 4 bases, with 15 bases between. Germline lookup yields CDR1 MNHEY and CDR2 SMNVEV (reference sequence). The CDR3 extends over 14 amino acids. DNA of the CDR3: TGTGCCAGCAGCATAGGGACTGGAATCTATGGCTACACCTTC. Its translation is CASSIGTGIYGYTF.

The V and J genes are TRBV12-3 or TRBV12-4 and TRBJ2-7, with 8 nucleotides matching TRBD1. V dropped 6 bases and J dropped 6; count of bases not matched to a gene: 7. The CDR3 consists of 13 residues. CDR3: CASRPTGVGEQYF. The CDR3 DNA reads as TGTGCCAGCAGACCGACAGGGGTTGGCGAGCAGTACTTC.

V gene TRBV24-1 combines with J gene TRBJ1-5; 8 nucleotides align to TRBD1. V dropped 4 bases and J dropped 1; count of bases not matched to a gene: 11. The CDR3 sequence is 18 residues long. CDR1 and CDR2 from the germline V gene are KGHDR and SFDVKD. The CDR3 nucleotides are TGTGCCACCAGTGACAATGACAGGGGCGGTACGAGCAATCAGCCCCAGCATTTT. This sequence encodes CATSDNDRGGTSNQPQHF.

This chain uses TRBV23-1 with TRBJ2-1, with D unresolved. TRBV23-1 is noted as an ORF with a role that remains uncertain. The CDR3 covers 14 residues. V lost 3 bases and J 10 bases, leaving 16 bases between the germline ends. DNA of the CDR3: TGCGCCAGCAGTCACCTCGGCACACGGAAGGAGCAGTTCTTC. This gives the protein CASSHLGTRKEQFF.

The chain joins TRBV5-1 to TRBJ2-7; a weak D match, TRBD2 (6 bases). The CDR3 contains 12 residues. Trimming shortened V by 3 bases and J by 12 bases, and 16 bases separated the two germline ends. CDR1 and CDR2 (germline): SGHRS, YFSETQ. The CDR3 bases are TGCGCCAGCAGCTGGGACTCTTATGTTCTGTACTTC. Amino acids: CASSWDSYVLYF.

V usage is TRBV7-2 and J usage is TRBJ2-2, with 7 positions matching TRBD2. The CDR3 sequence is 15 residues long. V dropped 5 bases and J dropped 4; count of bases not matched to a gene: 7. Germline V gene lookup returns CDR1 SGHTA and CDR2 FQGNSA. CDR3 sequence reads: CASSPLAVLTGELFF. The CDR3 DNA reads as TGTGCCAGCAGCCCTCTAGCGGTACTCACCGGGGAGCTGTTTTTT.

V usage is TRBV5-1 and J usage is TRBJ1-2, with D unclear. CDR1 SGHRS and CDR2 YFSETQ come from the germline V gene. Deletions cut 0 bases from V and 4 bases from J, with 10 bases between. This CDR3 contains 14 residues. The CDR3 nucleotides are TGCGCCAGCAGCTTGGCCTTGGGGTCCTATGGCTACACCTTC. Its protein product is CASSLALGSYGYTF.

The CDR3 DNA sequence: TGTGCCACCGGACAGTCCGGCCGCAATCAGCCCCAGCATTTT. Amino acids: CATGQSGRNQPQHF. The V call is TRBV24-1, the J call TRBJ1-5; D possibly corresponds to TRBD1 (6 bases). Germline lookup yields CDR1 KGHDR and CDR2 SFDVKD. With 9 bases removed from V and 2 bases from J, the gap between germline ends came to 13 bases. CDR3 length equals 14 residues.